The next 25 T cell receptor beta chains were all read from a single sample in a study of cytomegalovirus exposure and HLA in healthy donors. Researchers ran the PCR with 60 Vbeta and 13 Jbeta primers. Using immunoSEQ multiplex PCR, the repertoire was profiled, and TCRdb retains in-frame clones only, with some absent. The table has some 170,000 clones, around 75% seen once; the top ten hold about 3%. The sample taken for sequencing was PBMCs. Source of these receptors: a female donor in good health and CMV-seronegative.

The chain has TRBV9 and TRBJ1-3; TRBD1 is a possible D gene (5 bases). The CDR3 is 15 residues long. Trimming left V 3 bases short and J 0 bases short, with 10 bases between. The germline gives CDR1 SGDLS, CDR2 YYNGEE. CDR3 DNA sequence: TGTGCCAGCAGCGAGACAGTGAGCTCTGGAAACACCATATATTTT. Translated, it gives CASSETVSSGNTIYF.

This clone has only a few counts. This chain links TRBV9 with TRBJ1-1; D unresolved. CDR3 length equals 16 residues. The germline V and J ends were trimmed by 0 bases and 2 bases, with 14 bases remaining between them. Germline V gene lookup returns CDR1 SGDLS and CDR2 YYNGEE. CDR3 bases: TGTGCCAGCAGCGTAGTTACCCCTCTTAGCAACACTGAAGCTTTCTTT. Translating gives CASSVVTPLSNTEAFF.

Only one count was recorded for this clone. The chain joins TRBV2 to TRBJ2-7; tentative D call: TRBD1 (6 bases). CDR1 and CDR2 (germline): SNHLY, FYNNEI. The CDR3 contains 15 residues. The V gene lost 5 bases and the J gene lost 3 bases, with 17 bases spanning the gap. The CDR3 coding sequence is TGTGCCAGCAGTTTTCTCGGACAGCAGATCTACGAGCAGTACTTC. The encoded protein is CASSFLGQQIYEQYF.

V and J are TRBV19 and TRBJ1-5; D is perhaps TRBD1 (6 bases). The CDR3 contains 15 residues. CDR1 LNHDA and CDR2 SQIVND come from the germline V gene (reference sequence). The V and J ends lost 3 bases and 1 base respectively, with 10 bases between them. The CDR3 DNA reads TGTGCCAGTAGTATCAAACAGGGCAGCAATCAGCCCCAGCATTTT. The encoded protein is CASSIKQGSNQPQHF.

V and J are TRBV6-1 and TRBJ1-5, with D tentatively TRBD1 (5 bases). Trimming took off 6 bases at V and 9 bases at J, with 18 bases between the two ends. Looked up from germline, CDR1 is MNHNS and CDR2 is SASEGT. This CDR3 has 14 amino acids. The CDR3 nucleotides are TGTGCCAGCAGCTTGGACGGCGGGGCCCCGCCCCAGCATTTT. The encoded protein is CASSLDGGAPPQHF.

The chain joins TRBV5-1 to TRBJ2-3; D is perhaps TRBD1 (5 bases). CDR3 length equals 12 residues. V shed 3 bases and J shed 6 bases, with 8 bases lying between them. Germline CDR1 is SGHRS and CDR2 is YFSETQ. Here the CDR3 reads CASSSKGDTQYF. The CDR3 nucleotides read TGCGCCAGCAGCTCTAAGGGGGATACGCAGTATTTT.

The chain is built from TRBV5-4 and TRBJ1-2, with 7 nucleotides matching TRBD1. The CDR3 consists of 12 residues. The germline gives CDR1 SGHNT, CDR2 YYREEE (reference sequence). After removal of 6 bases from V and 5 bases from J, the junction contained 4 bases not matched to a gene. In DNA form, the CDR3 reads TGTGCCAGCACCTCAGGGGGGTATGGCTACACCTTC. It is translated as CASTSGGYGYTF.

In this sample, this clone turned up a few times. The rearrangement joins TRBV19 to TRBJ2-5, with 7 positions matching TRBD2. The V gene's germline CDR1 is LNHDA and CDR2 SQIVND (reference sequence). The CDR3 totals 13 residues. V dropped 10 bases and J dropped 2; count of bases not matched to a gene: 7. CDR3 region: CATGGRVQETQYF. CDR3 nucleotides: TGTGCCACCGGGGGGAGGGTACAAGAGACCCAGTACTTC.

Only one count was recorded for this clone. The chain has TRBV2 and TRBJ1-1; D is possibly TRBD1 (6 bases). Trimming removed 7 bases at V and 2 bases at J, with 11 bases between. CDR3 length: 13 amino acids. CDR1 SNHLY and CDR2 FYNNEI come from the germline V gene. CDR3: CASTQGTNTEAFF. The CDR3 coding sequence is TGTGCCAGCACCCAGGGGACCAACACTGAAGCTTTCTTT.

This clone was seen only a few times. The chain is built from TRBV7-2 and TRBJ2-7; 9 bases fit TRBD2. The CDR3 consists of 15 residues. Germline V gene sequence: CDR1 SGHTA, CDR2 FQGNSA. With 4 bases clipped from V and 7 bases from J, the junction kept 11 bases outside the gene matches. The CDR3 loop is CASSSLSGGNTEQYF. The DNA of the CDR3 is TGTGCCAGCAGCTCCCTAAGCGGGGGGAACACGGAGCAGTACTTC.

The rearrangement links TRBV27 to TRBJ2-3; 10 bases are a match to TRBD2. J was trimmed by 6 bases and V by 4 bases; bases with no gene match: 10. The CDR3 contains 16 residues. Germline V CDR1 and CDR2: MNHEY, SMNVEV (reference sequence). The CDR3 DNA follows: TGTGCCAGCAGTTCCTACGCTAGCGGGAGCTGGGATACGCAGTATTTT. Translated: CASSSYASGSWDTQYF.

The V call is TRBV6-6, the J call TRBJ2-5, with a possible D match to TRBD1 (6 bases). Looked up from germline, CDR1 is MNHNY and CDR2 is SVGAGI (reference sequence). The CDR3 spans 14 residues. Trimming left V 4 bases short and J 0 bases short, with 9 bases between. In nucleotides, the CDR3 is TGTGCCAGCAGTTCGACAGGCAACCAAGAGACCCAGTACTTC. It yields the protein CASSSTGNQETQYF.

The rearrangement uses TRBV28 and TRBJ1-1, with D tentatively TRBD1 (5 bases). Trimming took off 6 bases at V and 1 base at J, with 15 bases between the two ends. CDR1 and CDR2 from the germline V gene are MDHEN and SYDVKM. The CDR3 is 15 residues long. The CDR3 nucleotides read TGTGCCAGCAGCGGCGAAGGGGTAAGGAACACTGAAGCTTTCTTT. Translation gives CASSGEGVRNTEAFF.

The chain couples TRBV7-8 to TRBJ2-2, with D possibly being TRBD1 (7 bases). CDR3 length equals 16 residues. CDR1 and CDR2 from the germline V gene are SGHVS and FQNEAQ. Deletions cut 10 bases from V and 5 bases from J, with 23 bases between. In nucleotides, the CDR3 is TGTGCCACCCCCGAGGTCCAGGGGGGAAGGACCGGGGAGCTGTTTTTT. Protein product: CATPEVQGGRTGELFF.

This clone turned up a few times. The chain recombines TRBV6-5 with TRBJ2-7; 7 nucleotides align to TRBD1. CDR3 length: 14 amino acids. The junction had 3 bases not matched to a gene; V was cut back by 2 bases and J by 2 bases. CDR1 and CDR2 from the germline V gene are MNHEY and SVGAGI. The CDR3 here is CASSYRQGPYEQYF. CDR3 coding DNA: TGTGCCAGCAGTTACCGACAGGGCCCCTACGAGCAGTACTTC.

This clone has just a few counts. The chain joins TRBV2 to TRBJ1-5, with D hard to call. Trimming removed 1 base at V and 6 bases at J, with 7 bases between. Germline assignment: CDR1 SNHLY and CDR2 FYNNEI. The CDR3 sequence is 13 residues long. In DNA, the CDR3 is TGTGCCAGCAGTGAAGAAGCGGGTCAGCCCCAGCATTTT. This codes for CASSEEAGQPQHF.

The J gene is TRBJ2-5, the V gene TRBV28; perhaps TRBD2 as D (7 bases). Trimming took 6 bases from V and 2 from J, leaving 16 bases between them. The CDR3 has 15 amino acids. CDR1 is MDHEN and CDR2 is SYDVKM in the germline V gene. CDR3 region: CASSLHREGQETQYF. In nucleotides, the CDR3 is TGTGCCAGCAGCCTTCACAGGGAGGGTCAAGAGACCCAGTACTTC.

The V gene is TRBV28, the J gene TRBJ2-1, with D possibly TRBD2 on 6 matching bases. Trimming left V 6 bases short and J 3 bases short, with 18 bases between. Looked up from germline, CDR1 is MDHEN and CDR2 is SYDVKM. The CDR3 runs 16 residues. CDR3 amino acids: CASSYPRDFHYNEQFF. CDR3 nucleotides: TGTGCCAGCAGCTATCCCAGGGACTTCCACTACAATGAGCAGTTCTTC.

The rearrangement links TRBV5-6 to TRBJ2-7; tentative D call: TRBD2 (5 bases). Deletions cut 2 bases from V and 5 bases from J, with 14 bases between. The germline CDR1 and CDR2 sequences are SGHDT and YYEEEE. The CDR3 sequence is 14 residues long. CDR3 region: CASSFGRLSDEQYF. The CDR3 region has the DNA TGTGCCAGCAGCTTTGGGAGACTATCTGACGAGCAGTACTTC. Supplemented by reference TRBV5-6 and TRBJ2-7, the full variable domain reads DAGVTQSPTHLIKTRGQQVTLRCSPKSGHDTVSWYQQALGQGPQFIFQYYEEEERQRGNFPDRFSGHQFPNYSSELNVNALLLGDSALYLCASSFGRLSDEQYFGPGTRLTVT.

The CDR3 DNA reads as TGTGCCAGCAGCTTTGGGACAGCGAACACTGAAGCTTTCTTT. It translates to CASSFGTANTEAFF. V and J are TRBV7-2 and TRBJ1-1; 7 bases map to TRBD1. The CDR3 is 14 amino acids. V lost 3 bases, J lost 1 base, and 2 bases stayed unmatched. Germline CDR1 SGHTA, CDR2 FQGNSA.

The gene calls are TRBV7-8 and TRBJ1-3; a possible D gene is TRBD1 (5 bases). The CDR3 is made up of 13 amino acids. From germline, CDR1 is SGHVS and CDR2 FQNEAQ. V lost 5 bases to trimming and J lost 13 bases, with 18 bases between them. CDR3 sequence reads: CASSRGDGRGIYF. The CDR3 DNA sequence: TGTGCCAGCAGCCGAGGGGATGGTCGGGGGATATATTTT.

This clone was seen more than once but under ten times. The rearrangement joins TRBV2 to TRBJ2-1; 8 bases align to TRBD1. Germline V lookup: CDR1 SNHLY, CDR2 FYNNEI. The CDR3 spans 10 residues. J lost 15 bases, V lost 6 bases, and 4 bases had no gene match. The CDR3 loop reads CASRTGEWFF. The CDR3 region has the DNA TGTGCCAGCAGGACAGGGGAATGGTTCTTC.

V gene TRBV7-9 combines with J gene TRBJ2-5; possible D gene TRBD2, 6 bases. Germline V gives CDR1 SEHNR, CDR2 FQNEAQ (reference sequence). V lost 5 bases to trimming and J lost 6 bases, with 16 bases between them. CDR3 length: 14 amino acids. The CDR3 here is CASSPTSSRQTQYF. In DNA, the CDR3 is TGTGCCAGCAGCCCAACTAGCTCGCGACAGACCCAGTACTTC.

On this clone itself: One junction end does not reproduce the germline sequence, and a read error may be involved. J is TRBJ1-4 and V is TRBV2, with D unclear. The CDR3 is 14 amino acids. Germline V gene sequence: CDR1 SNHLY, CDR2 FYNNEI. The CDR3 reads CASSDSGSNDKLFF. The CDR3 DNA reads TGTGCCAGCAGTGATTCGGGTTCTAATGACAAACTGTTTTTT.

This sequence joins TRBV5-1 and TRBJ1-1, with D uncertain. The CDR3 runs 16 residues. Per the germline V gene, CDR1 is SGHRS and CDR2 is YFSETQ. Trimming removed 1 base at V and 0 bases at J, with 13 bases between. The CDR3 nucleotides read TGCGCCAGCAGCTTGATCCCCGGGGAGCTGAACACTGAAGCTTTCTTT. Translation gives CASSLIPGELNTEAFF. The variable domain in full, completed from reference TRBV5-1 and TRBJ1-1, reads KAGVTQTPRYLIKTRGQQVTLSCSPISGHRSVSWYQQTPGQGLQFLFEYFSETQRNKGNFPGRFSGRQFSNSRSEMNVSTLELGDSALYLCASSLIPGELNTEAFFGQGTRLTVV.